This T cell receptor beta chain was recovered during a study of technical replicates of blood from a few donors. The assay was immunoSEQ multiplex PCR, and TCRdb's table has in-frame clones only and misses some. Here the sample spans approximately 100,000 clones, roughly 95% being singletons. The CDR3 has 14 amino acids. Germline CDR1 reads GTSNPN; CDR2 reads SVGIG (reference sequence). Trimming cost V 5 bases and J 6 bases; bases outside gene matches: 8. The receptor was derived from a human donor in good health. Sequencing used T cells isolated from PBMCs. The V gene is TRBV30, the J gene TRBJ2-1; 9 bases align to TRBD1. The CDR3 DNA follows: TGTGCCTGGCGCCGGGACAGGGTAGGCAATGAGCAGTTCTTC. This sequence encodes CAWRRDRVGNEQFF.